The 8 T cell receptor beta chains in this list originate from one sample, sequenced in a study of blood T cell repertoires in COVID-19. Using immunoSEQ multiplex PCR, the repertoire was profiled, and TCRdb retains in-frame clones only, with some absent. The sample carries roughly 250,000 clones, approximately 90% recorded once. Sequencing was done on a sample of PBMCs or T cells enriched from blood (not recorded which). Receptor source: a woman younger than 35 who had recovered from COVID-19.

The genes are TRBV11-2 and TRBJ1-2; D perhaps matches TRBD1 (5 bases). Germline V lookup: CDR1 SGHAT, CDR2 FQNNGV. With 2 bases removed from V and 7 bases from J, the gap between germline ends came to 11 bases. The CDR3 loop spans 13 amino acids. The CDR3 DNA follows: TGTGCCAGCAGCTTATTACAGGCCTCTGGCTACACCTTC. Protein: CASSLLQASGYTF.

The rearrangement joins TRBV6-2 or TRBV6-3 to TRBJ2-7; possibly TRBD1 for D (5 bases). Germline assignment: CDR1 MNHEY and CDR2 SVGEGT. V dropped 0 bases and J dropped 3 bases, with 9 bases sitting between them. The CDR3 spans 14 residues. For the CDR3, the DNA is TGTGCCAGCAGTTACTCCGCCGACAGCTACGAGCAGTACTTC. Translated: CASSYSADSYEQYF.

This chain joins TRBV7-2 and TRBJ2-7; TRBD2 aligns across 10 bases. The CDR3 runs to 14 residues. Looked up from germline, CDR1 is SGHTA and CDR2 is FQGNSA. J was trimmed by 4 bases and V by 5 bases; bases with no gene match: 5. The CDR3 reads CASSLTSGPYEQYF. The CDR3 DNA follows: TGTGCCAGCAGCCTGACTAGCGGGCCTTACGAGCAGTACTTC.

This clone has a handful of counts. CDR3 residues: CATSTDRELQETQYF. The DNA for the CDR3 is TGTGCCACCAGCACCGACCGGGAACTACAAGAGACCCAGTACTTC. The chain couples TRBV15 to TRBJ2-5, with D possibly matching TRBD2 (5 bases). This CDR3 has 15 amino acids. Trimming cost V 4 bases and J 2 bases, with 14 bases left between them. Per the germline V gene, CDR1 is LNHNV and CDR2 is YYDKDF (reference sequence).

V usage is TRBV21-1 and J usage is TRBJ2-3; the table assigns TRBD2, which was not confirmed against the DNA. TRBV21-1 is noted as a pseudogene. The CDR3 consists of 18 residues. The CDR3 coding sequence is TGTGCCAGCAGCAAGGGGGGACTAGCGGGGAGCGTCGAAGATACGCAGTATTTT. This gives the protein CASSKGGLAGSVEDTQYF.

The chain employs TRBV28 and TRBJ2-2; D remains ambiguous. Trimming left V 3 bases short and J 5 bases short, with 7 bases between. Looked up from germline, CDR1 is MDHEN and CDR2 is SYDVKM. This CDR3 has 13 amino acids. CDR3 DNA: TGTGCCAGCAGTTTTACTTTAACCGGGGAGCTGTTTTTT. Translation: CASSFTLTGELFF. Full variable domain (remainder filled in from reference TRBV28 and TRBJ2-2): DVKVTQSSRYLVKRTGEKVFLECVQDMDHENMFWYRQDPGLGLRLIYFSYDVKMKEKGDIPEGYSVSREKKERFSLILESASTNQTSMYLCASSFTLTGELFFGEGSRLTVL.

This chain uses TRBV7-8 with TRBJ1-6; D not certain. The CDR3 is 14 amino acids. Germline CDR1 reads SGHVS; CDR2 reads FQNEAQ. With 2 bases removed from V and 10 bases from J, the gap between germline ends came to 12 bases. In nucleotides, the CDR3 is TGTGCCAGCAGCTTAAGCCAGGCCGGCTCACCCCTCCACTTT. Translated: CASSLSQAGSPLHF.

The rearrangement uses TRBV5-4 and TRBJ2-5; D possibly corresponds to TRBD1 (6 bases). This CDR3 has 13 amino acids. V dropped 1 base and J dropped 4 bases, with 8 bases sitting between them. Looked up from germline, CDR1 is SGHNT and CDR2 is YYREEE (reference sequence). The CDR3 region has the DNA TGTGCCAGCAGCTTGTCCAGGGGAGAGACCCAGTACTTC. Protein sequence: CASSLSRGETQYF.